This is a list of T cell receptor beta chains from one sample in a study of shared clonotypes between healthy human individuals. Produced via immunoSEQ multiplex PCR; TCRdb's table is partial and in-frame only. The sample carries under 850,000 clones, about 92% recorded once. Source material: naive CD8+ T cells sorted from blood. The origin of the receptors is a young man in good health. The CDR3 runs from the conserved cysteine through the conserved F or W. The order of the fields is CDR3 length, D gene, J gene, clone size, V gene, CDR3 protein, CDR3 DNA. D genes are given only for firm matches. Not every row has a clone size; where given, it reads once, few, many or a size class.

16 TRBD2 TRBJ2-3 NA TRBV5-1 CASSLVGLANTDTQYF TGCGCCAGCAGCTTGGTGGGACTAGCCAACACAGATACGCAGTATTTT
15 TRBD1 TRBJ1-4 NA TRBV4-3 CASSQDRGRNEKLFF TGCGCCAGCAGCCAAGATAGGGGGCGGAATGAAAAACTGTTTTTT
12 NA TRBJ1-1 once TRBV7-9 CASSLAGGEAFF TGTGCCAGCAGCTTAGCCGGGGGTGAAGCTTTCTTT
14 TRBD1 TRBJ1-1 NA TRBV4-3 CASSSGGGRTEAFF TGCGCCAGCAGCTCAGGGGGGGGACGCACTGAAGCTTTCTTT
12 NA TRBJ2-7 NA TRBV28 CASSLRGYEQYF TGTGCCAGCAGTTTAAGGGGTTACGAGCAGTACTTC
13 NA TRBJ2-2 NA TRBV27 CASSQGSTGELFF TGTGCCAGCAGTCAAGGCTCCACCGGGGAGCTGTTTTTT
14 NA TRBJ1-1 once TRBV13 CASSNQGPGTEAFF TGTGCCAGCAGCAACCAGGGCCCAGGCACTGAAGCTTTCTTT
13 NA TRBJ2-7 NA TRBV28 CASRAVGAYEQYF TGTGCCAGCAGGGCCGTTGGGGCTTACGAGCAGTACTTC
16 TRBD1 TRBJ1-2 NA TRBV5-4 CASSSGTGGVWYGYTF TGTGCCAGCAGCTCCGGGACAGGGGGGGTTTGGTATGGCTACACCTTC
11 NA TRBJ1-1 NA TRBV29-1 CSVDIGFSAFF TGCAGCGTTGATATAGGGTTCTCAGCTTTCTTT
16 TRBD2 TRBJ2-5 NA TRBV27 CASSPGTSGSRETQYF TGTGCCAGCAGTCCCGGGACTAGCGGGAGTCGGGAGACCCAGTACTTC
16 TRBD2 TRBJ2-7 NA TRBV4-2 CASSQKSGRFFYEQYF TGTGCCAGCAGCCAAAAAAGCGGGAGGTTCTTCTACGAGCAGTACTTC
17 TRBD2 TRBJ2-1 NA TRBV4-1 CASSPIGGSGTENEQFF TGCGCCAGCAGCCCGATTGGGGGTAGCGGGACTGAAAATGAGCAGTTCTTC
13 NA TRBJ2-1 once TRBV19 CASSIGAYNEQFF TGTGCCAGTAGTATTGGGGCTTACAATGAGCAGTTCTTC
11 TRBD1 TRBJ2-7 NA TRBV28 CASSRDRGMYF TGTGCCAGCAGCCGGGACAGGGGGATGTACTTC
18 TRBD1 TRBJ2-1 NA TRBV7-6 CASSLASVFGTGVDEQFF TGTGCCAGCAGCTTAGCTTCAGTCTTCGGGACAGGGGTCGATGAGCAGTTCTTC
13 NA TRBJ2-3 NA TRBV9 CASSVLSTDTQYF TGTGCCAGCAGCGTACTGAGCACAGATACGCAGTATTTT